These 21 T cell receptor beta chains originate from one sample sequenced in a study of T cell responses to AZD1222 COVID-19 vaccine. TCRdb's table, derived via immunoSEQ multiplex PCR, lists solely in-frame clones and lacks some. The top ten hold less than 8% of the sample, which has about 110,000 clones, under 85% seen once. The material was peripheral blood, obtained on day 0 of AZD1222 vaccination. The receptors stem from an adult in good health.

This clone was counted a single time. The chain's CDR3 is CASRTAILNEQFF. The CDR3 DNA reads TGTGCCAGCAGGACCGCCATTCTCAATGAGCAGTTCTTC. The chain recombines TRBV11-3 with TRBJ2-1; D uncertain. Trimming shortened V by 6 bases and J by 6 bases, and 12 bases separated the two germline ends. The CDR3 totals 13 residues. Germline lookup yields CDR1 SGHNT and CDR2 YENEEA. The full variable domain, rest sourced from reference TRBV11-3 and TRBJ2-1, is EAGVVQSPRYKIIEKKQPVAFWCNPISGHNTLYWYLQNLGQGPELLIRYENEEAVDDSQLPKDRFSAERLKGVDSTLKIQPAELGDSAVYLCASRTAILNEQFFGPGTRLTVL.

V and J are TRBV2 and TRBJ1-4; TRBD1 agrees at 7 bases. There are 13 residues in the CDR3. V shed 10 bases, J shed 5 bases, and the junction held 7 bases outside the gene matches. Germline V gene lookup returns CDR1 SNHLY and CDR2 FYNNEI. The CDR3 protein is CATRQGLNEKLFF. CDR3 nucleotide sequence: TGTGCCACCCGACAGGGTTTGAATGAAAAACTGTTTTTT.

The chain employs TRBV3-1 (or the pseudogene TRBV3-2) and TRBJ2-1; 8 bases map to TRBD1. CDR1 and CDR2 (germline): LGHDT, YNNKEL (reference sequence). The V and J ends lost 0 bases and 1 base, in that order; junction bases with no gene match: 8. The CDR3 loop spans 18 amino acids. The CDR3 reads CASSQDQGRGRSYNEQFF. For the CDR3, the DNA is TGTGCCAGCAGCCAAGATCAGGGCAGGGGGCGTTCCTACAATGAGCAGTTCTTC.

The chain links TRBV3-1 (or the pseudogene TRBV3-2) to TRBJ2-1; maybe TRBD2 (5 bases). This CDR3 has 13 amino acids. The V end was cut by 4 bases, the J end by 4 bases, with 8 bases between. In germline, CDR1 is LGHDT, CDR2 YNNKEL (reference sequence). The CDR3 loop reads CASSLGGYNEQFF. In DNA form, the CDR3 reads TGTGCCAGCAGCCTCGGCGGGTACAATGAGCAGTTCTTC.

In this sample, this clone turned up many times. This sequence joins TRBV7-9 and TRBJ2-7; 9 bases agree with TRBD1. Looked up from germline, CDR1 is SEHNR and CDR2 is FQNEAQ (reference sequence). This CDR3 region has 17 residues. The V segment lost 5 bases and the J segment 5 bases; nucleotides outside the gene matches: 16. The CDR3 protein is CASSPGTQGATSDEQYF. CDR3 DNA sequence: TGTGCCAGCAGCCCCGGGACACAGGGGGCCACATCCGACGAGCAGTACTTC. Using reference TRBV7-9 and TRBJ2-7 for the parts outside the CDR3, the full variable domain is DTGVSQNPRHKITKRGQNVTFRCDPISEHNRLYWYRQTLGQGPEFLTYFQNEAQLEKSRLLSDRFSAERPKGSFSTLEIQRTEQGDSAMYLCASSPGTQGATSDEQYFGPGTRLTVT.

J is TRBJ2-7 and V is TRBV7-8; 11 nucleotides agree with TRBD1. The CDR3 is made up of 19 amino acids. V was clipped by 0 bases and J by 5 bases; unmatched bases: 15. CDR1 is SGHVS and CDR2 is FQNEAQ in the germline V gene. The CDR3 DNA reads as TGTGCCAGCAGCTTAGCGCTGAGGTGGTTGGGGACAGGGGGTGACGAGCAGTACTTC. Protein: CASSLALRWLGTGGDEQYF.

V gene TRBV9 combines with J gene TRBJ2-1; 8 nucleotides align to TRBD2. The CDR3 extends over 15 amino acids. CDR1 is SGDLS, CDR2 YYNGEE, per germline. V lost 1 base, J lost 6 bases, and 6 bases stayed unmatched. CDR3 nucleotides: TGTGCCAGCAGCGTATTCGGGGGGGGCCCCAATGAGCAGTTCTTC. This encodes CASSVFGGGPNEQFF.

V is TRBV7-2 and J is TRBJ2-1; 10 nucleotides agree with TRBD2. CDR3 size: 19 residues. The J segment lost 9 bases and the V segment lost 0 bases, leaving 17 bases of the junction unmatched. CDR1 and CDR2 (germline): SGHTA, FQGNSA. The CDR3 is CASSLAGLAASPQLSEQFF. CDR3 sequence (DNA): TGTGCCAGCAGCTTAGCAGGACTAGCGGCCAGCCCCCAGCTGAGTGAGCAGTTCTTC.

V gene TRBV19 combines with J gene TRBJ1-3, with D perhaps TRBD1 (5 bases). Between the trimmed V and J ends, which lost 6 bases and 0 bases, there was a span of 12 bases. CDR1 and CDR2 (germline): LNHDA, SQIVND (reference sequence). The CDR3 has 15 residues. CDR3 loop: CASRKGPSSGNTIYF. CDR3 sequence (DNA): TGTGCCAGTAGAAAGGGACCGAGCTCTGGAAACACCATATATTTT.

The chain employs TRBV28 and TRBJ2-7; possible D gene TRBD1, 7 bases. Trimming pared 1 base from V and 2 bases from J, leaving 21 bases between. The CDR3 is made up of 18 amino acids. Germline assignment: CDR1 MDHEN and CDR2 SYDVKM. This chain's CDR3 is CASSLLGMRDSYTYEQYF. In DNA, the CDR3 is TGTGCCAGCAGTTTATTAGGTATGCGGGACAGCTATACCTACGAGCAGTACTTC.

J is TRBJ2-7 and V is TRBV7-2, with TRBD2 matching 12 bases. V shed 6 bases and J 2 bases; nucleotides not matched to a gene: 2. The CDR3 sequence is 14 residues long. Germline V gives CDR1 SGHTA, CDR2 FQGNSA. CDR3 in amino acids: CASRLAGGTYEQYF. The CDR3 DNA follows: TGTGCCAGCAGACTAGCGGGGGGTACCTACGAGCAGTACTTC. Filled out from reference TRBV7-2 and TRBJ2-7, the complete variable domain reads GAGVSQSPSNKVTEKGKDVELRCDPISGHTALYWYRQSLGQGLEFLIYFQGNSAPDKSGLPSDRFSAERTGGSVSTLTIQRTQQEDSAVYLCASRLAGGTYEQYFGPGTRLTVT.

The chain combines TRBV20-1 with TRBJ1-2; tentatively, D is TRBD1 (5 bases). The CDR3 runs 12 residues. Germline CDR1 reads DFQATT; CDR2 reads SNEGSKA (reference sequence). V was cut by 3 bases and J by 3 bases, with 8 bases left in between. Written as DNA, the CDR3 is TGCAGTGCTAGTCGGGGGGACTATGGCTACACCTTC. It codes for CSASRGDYGYTF.

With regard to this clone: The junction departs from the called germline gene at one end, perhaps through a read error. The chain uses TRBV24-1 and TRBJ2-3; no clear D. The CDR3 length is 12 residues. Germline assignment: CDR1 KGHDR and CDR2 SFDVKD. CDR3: CAISTSTDTQYF. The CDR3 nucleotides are TGTGCCATCAGTACTAGCACAGATACGCAGTATTTT.

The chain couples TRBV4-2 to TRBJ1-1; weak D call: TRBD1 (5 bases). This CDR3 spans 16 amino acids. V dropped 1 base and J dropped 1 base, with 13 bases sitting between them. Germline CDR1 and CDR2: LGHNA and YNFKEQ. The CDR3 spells CASSQVPGQSNTEAFF. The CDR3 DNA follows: TGTGCCAGCAGCCAAGTGCCCGGACAATCGAACACTGAAGCTTTCTTT.

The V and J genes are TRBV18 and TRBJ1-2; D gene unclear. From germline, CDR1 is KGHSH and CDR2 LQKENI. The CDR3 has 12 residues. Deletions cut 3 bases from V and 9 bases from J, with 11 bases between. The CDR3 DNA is TGTGCCAGCTCACCGTCGGGCAGTAGCTACACCTTC. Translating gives CASSPSGSSYTF.

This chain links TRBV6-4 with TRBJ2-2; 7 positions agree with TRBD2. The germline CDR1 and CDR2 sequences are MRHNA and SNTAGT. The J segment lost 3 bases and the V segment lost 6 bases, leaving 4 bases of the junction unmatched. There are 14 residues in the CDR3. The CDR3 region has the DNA TGTGCCAGCAGCCCCCGGGGGGACACCGGGGAGCTGTTTTTT. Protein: CASSPRGDTGELFF.

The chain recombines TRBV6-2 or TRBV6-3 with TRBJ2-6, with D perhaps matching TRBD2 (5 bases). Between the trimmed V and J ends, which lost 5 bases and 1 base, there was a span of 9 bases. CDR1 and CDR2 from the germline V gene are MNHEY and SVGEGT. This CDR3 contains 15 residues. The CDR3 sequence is CASSPRGSGANVLTF. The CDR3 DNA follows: TGTGCCAGCAGTCCCCGGGGATCTGGGGCCAACGTCCTGACTTTC.

For the CDR3, the DNA is TGTGCCAGTAGTCCCGCGGGGGTCTACGGAAACACCATATATTTT. It is translated as CASSPAGVYGNTIYF. V usage is TRBV19 and J usage is TRBJ1-3; the D gene is possibly TRBD1 (5 bases). V was cut by 5 bases and J by 4 bases, with 15 bases left in between. Germline CDR1 LNHDA, CDR2 SQIVND (reference sequence). The CDR3 runs 15 residues.

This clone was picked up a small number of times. CDR3 residues: CASSLNGANVLTF. For the CDR3, the DNA is TGTGCCAGCTCACTCAATGGGGCCAACGTCCTGACTTTC. The rearrangement uses TRBV18 and TRBJ2-6; no definite D call. Germline V CDR1 and CDR2: KGHSH, LQKENI. The CDR3 has 13 residues. The V and J ends lost 4 bases and 3 bases respectively, with 4 bases between them.

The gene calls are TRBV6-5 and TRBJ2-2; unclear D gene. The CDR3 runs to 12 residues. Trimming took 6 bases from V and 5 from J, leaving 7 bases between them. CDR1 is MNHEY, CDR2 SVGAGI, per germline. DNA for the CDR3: TGTGCCAGCAGCCCATGGACCGGGGAGCTGTTTTTT. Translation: CASSPWTGELFF.

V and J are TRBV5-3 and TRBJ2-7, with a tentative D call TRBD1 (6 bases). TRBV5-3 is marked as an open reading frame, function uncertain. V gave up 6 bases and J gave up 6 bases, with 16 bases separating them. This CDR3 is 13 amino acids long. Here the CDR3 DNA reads TGTGCCAGAATCGGTGAGGGGGTTTGCGAGCAGTACTTC. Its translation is CARIGEGVCEQYF.